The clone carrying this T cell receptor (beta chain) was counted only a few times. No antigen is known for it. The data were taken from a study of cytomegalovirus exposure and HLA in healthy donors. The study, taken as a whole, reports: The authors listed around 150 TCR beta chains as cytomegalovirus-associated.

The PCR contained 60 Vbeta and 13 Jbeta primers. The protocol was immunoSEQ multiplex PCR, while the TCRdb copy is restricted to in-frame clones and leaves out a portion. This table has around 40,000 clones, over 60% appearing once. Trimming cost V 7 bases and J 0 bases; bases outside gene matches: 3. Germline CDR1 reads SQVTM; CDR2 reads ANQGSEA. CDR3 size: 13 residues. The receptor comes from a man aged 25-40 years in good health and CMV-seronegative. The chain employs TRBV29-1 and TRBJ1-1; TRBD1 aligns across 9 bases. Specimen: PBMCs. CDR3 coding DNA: TGCAGCGCTGGGACAGGGCTGAACACTGAAGCTTTCTTT. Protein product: CSAGTGLNTEAFF.